Included here is one T cell receptor (beta chain) sequence, with context. The CDR3 length is 14 residues. In germline, CDR1 is LGHDT, CDR2 YNNKEL (reference sequence). V shed 2 bases and J shed 1 base, with 8 bases lying between them. The data were obtained in a study of T cell responses to AZD1222 COVID-19 vaccine. Assay: immunoSEQ multiplex PCR; the TCRdb copy retains only in-frame clones and omits some. The sample consists of about 110,000 clones, 80% to 90% of them appearing once. Sequenced here: peripheral blood, sampled 28 days after the second AZD1222 dose. This TCR derives from an adult who received the AZD1222 COVID-19 vaccine. The V gene is TRBV3-1 (or the pseudogene TRBV3-2), the J gene TRBJ1-1; D remains unclear. CDR3 nucleotide sequence: TGTGCCAGCAGCCAATCCGACGGGAACACTGAAGCTTTCTTT. It encodes CASSQSDGNTEAFF.